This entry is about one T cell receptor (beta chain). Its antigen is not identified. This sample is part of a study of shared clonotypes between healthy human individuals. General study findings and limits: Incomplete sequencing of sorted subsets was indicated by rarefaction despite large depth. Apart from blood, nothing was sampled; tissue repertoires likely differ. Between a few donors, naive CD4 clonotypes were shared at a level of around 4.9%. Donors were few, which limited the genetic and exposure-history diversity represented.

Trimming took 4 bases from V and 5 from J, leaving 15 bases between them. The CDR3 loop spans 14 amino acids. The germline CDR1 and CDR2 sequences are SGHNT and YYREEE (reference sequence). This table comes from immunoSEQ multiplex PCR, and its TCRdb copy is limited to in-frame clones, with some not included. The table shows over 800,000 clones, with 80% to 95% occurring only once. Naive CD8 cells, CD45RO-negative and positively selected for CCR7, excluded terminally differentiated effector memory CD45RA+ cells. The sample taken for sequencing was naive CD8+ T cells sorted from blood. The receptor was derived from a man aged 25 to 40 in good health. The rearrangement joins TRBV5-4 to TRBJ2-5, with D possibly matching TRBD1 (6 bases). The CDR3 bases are TGTGCCAGCAGCCTTAAACAGGGCGGGGAGACCCAGTACTTC. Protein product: CASSLKQGGETQYF.